Listed below are T cell receptor beta chains from one sample, sequenced in a study of blood T cells in healthy people across ages. TCRdb passed the 5' RACE reads through MiXCR, listing each CDR3 protein once. The data contain over 450,000 distinct CDR3 sequences, less than 25% of them seen just once; the ten biggest clones take up around 10%. Separately, the same data were catalogued under a study of T cells of mothers and their children.

The material sequenced was blood. The receptor set was obtained from a boy aged 10-17 years in good health. CDR3s include the opening cysteine and the closing phenylalanine or tryptophan. The order of the fields is D gene, J gene, clone size, V gene, CDR3 length, CDR3 DNA, CDR3 protein. D genes are given only for firm matches. A row's size may be missing; if present it is once, few, many or a size class.

D: TRBD1
J: TRBJ2-1
size: few
V: TRBV7-9
length: 17
DNA: TGTGCCAGTAGGCCGACAGGGTCCATCACAGTGTACAATGAGCAGTTCTTC
CDR3: CASRPTGSITVYNEQFF

D: .
J: TRBJ2-7
size: few
V: TRBV28
length: 17
DNA: TGTGCCAGCAGTCCAAGGGACGGGACACCACACTCCTACGAGCAGTACTTC
CDR3: CASSPRDGTPHSYEQYF

D: .
J: TRBJ1-1
size: .
V: TRBV15
length: 13
DNA: TGTGCCACCAGCAGAGATCAGGGGACTGAAGCTTTCTTT
CDR3: CATSRDQGTEAFF

D: TRBD1
J: TRBJ1-4
size: many
V: TRBV12-3/TRBV12-4
length: 14
DNA: TGTGCCAGCAGTCCAAGGACAGGCGGTGAAAAACTGTTTTTT
CDR3: CASSPRTGGEKLFF

D: .
J: TRBJ2-1
size: .
V: TRBV20-1
length: 15
DNA: TGCAGTGCCCGCCATCGATCTGGGCTTTACAATGAGCAGTTCTTC
CDR3: CSARHRSGLYNEQFF

D: .
J: TRBJ1-4
size: many
V: TRBV9
length: 18
DNA: TGTGCCAGCAGCCCATCTACGATTCGGACGGCTCGAGGTGAAAAACTGTTTTTT
CDR3: CASSPSTIRTARGEKLFF

D: TRBD1
J: TRBJ1-6
size: .
V: TRBV5-4
length: 16
DNA: TGTGCCAGCAGCTTTAGGCAGGGGGCCGGCAATTCACCCCTCCACTTT
CDR3: CASSFRQGAGNSPLHF

D: .
J: TRBJ1-5
size: .
V: TRBV6-2/TRBV6-3
length: 15
DNA: TGTGCCAGCAGTTACTCGACGGCAGCCAATCAGCCCCAGCATTTT
CDR3: CASSYSTAANQPQHF

D: .
J: TRBJ2-2
size: few
V: TRBV29-1
length: 12
DNA: TGCAGCGTTTTCCGGGACACCGGGGAGCTGTTTTTT
CDR3: CSVFRDTGELFF

D: TRBD1
J: TRBJ2-1
size: .
V: TRBV24-1
length: 16
DNA: TGTGCCACCAGTGATACCGGGACAGGGGGTTACAATGAGCAGTTCTTC
CDR3: CATSDTGTGGYNEQFF

D: .
J: TRBJ1-2
size: .
V: TRBV6-2/TRBV6-3
length: 14
DNA: TGTGCCAGCAGCCTAGACCTACAGGGCTATGGCTACACCTTC
CDR3: CASSLDLQGYGYTF

D: .
J: TRBJ2-3
size: .
V: TRBV6-6
length: 14
DNA: TGTGCCAGCAGTAAAGCCGGGACCACAGATACGCAGTATTTT
CDR3: CASSKAGTTDTQYF

D: .
J: TRBJ1-2
size: .
V: TRBV6-2/TRBV6-3
length: 14
DNA: TGTGCCGGCAGTTACTCTAGTGAGGGGGATGGCTACACCTTC
CDR3: CAGSYSSEGDGYTF

D: TRBD1
J: TRBJ2-7
size: .
V: TRBV4-3
length: 15
DNA: TGCGCCAGCAGCCAAGATCAGGGGGCTGGGTACGAGCAGTACTTC
CDR3: CASSQDQGAGYEQYF

D: .
J: TRBJ1-2
size: few
V: TRBV10-3
length: 14
DNA: TGTGCCATCAGCTCCGCAGGGTACGTCTATGGCTACACCTTC
CDR3: CAISSAGYVYGYTF

D: .
J: TRBJ1-1
size: .
V: TRBV4-1
length: 15
DNA: TGCGCCAGCAGCCCAACGGGCAGGGGTGAAACTGAAGCTTTCTTT
CDR3: CASSPTGRGETEAFF

D: TRBD2
J: TRBJ2-1
size: many
V: TRBV6-1
length: 15
DNA: TGTGCCAGCAGTGAAGAAAGCGGGAGTTTCAATGAGCAGTTCTTC
CDR3: CASSEESGSFNEQFF

D: .
J: TRBJ1-2
size: few
V: TRBV9
length: 17
DNA: TGTGCCAGCAGCGTAGGGTCCCTTGCTGACAGGAGCTATGGCTACACCTTC
CDR3: CASSVGSLADRSYGYTF

D: TRBD1
J: TRBJ2-2
size: few
V: TRBV20-1
length: 15
DNA: TGCAGTGCGTCCGGGACAGGGAGGGACACCGGGGAGCTGTTTTTT
CDR3: CSASGTGRDTGELFF

D: .
J: TRBJ1-2
size: .
V: TRBV19
length: 14
DNA: TGTGCCAGTAGTCCGGCAGGGGAGCTCGGGGGCTACACCTTC
CDR3: CASSPAGELGGYTF

D: .
J: TRBJ2-7
size: .
V: TRBV5-1
length: 13
DNA: TGCGCCAGCAGGGGGGACCTCGCATCCGAGCAGTACTTC
CDR3: CASRGDLASEQYF

D: .
J: TRBJ2-7
size: .
V: TRBV19
length: 13
DNA: TGTGCCAGTAGTATTTCCAGGGAATACGAGCAGTACTTC
CDR3: CASSISREYEQYF

D: .
J: TRBJ2-2
size: .
V: TRBV5-6
length: 13
DNA: TGTGCCAGCAGCTTGGTCCGTGCCGGGGAGCTGTTTTTT
CDR3: CASSLVRAGELFF

D: .
J: TRBJ2-7
size: few
V: TRBV28
length: 10
DNA: TGTGCCAGCAGTACCCGCGAGCAGTACTTC
CDR3: CASSTREQYF

D: .
J: TRBJ1-3
size: .
V: TRBV9
length: 15
DNA: TGTGCCAGCAGCGTAGGAGGGGATTCTGGAAACACCATATATTTT
CDR3: CASSVGGDSGNTIYF

D: TRBD2
J: TRBJ2-3
size: few
V: TRBV3-1
length: 17
DNA: TGTGCCAGCAGCCGCATCCCTAGCGGCCAAAGCACAGATACGCAGTATTTT
CDR3: CASSRIPSGQSTDTQYF

D: TRBD2
J: TRBJ2-1
size: few
V: TRBV20-1
length: 19
DNA: TGCAGTGCTAGAGATTCCGGACTAGCGGGGACCAACTCTTACAATGAGCAGTTCTTC
CDR3: CSARDSGLAGTNSYNEQFF

D: .
J: TRBJ2-7
size: few
V: TRBV2
length: 12
DNA: TGTGCCAGCAGTGAAACCTCCTACGAGCAGTACTTC
CDR3: CASSETSYEQYF

D: .
J: TRBJ2-7
size: .
V: TRBV6-5
length: 15
DNA: TGTGCCAGCAGATTGGAGGACAGCGGGTCCTACGAGCAGTACTTC
CDR3: CASRLEDSGSYEQYF

D: .
J: TRBJ2-5
size: .
V: TRBV5-1
length: 16
DNA: TGCGCCAGCAGCTTGGGCCCTGCAGGGGTCCAAGAGACCCAGTACTTC
CDR3: CASSLGPAGVQETQYF

D: .
J: TRBJ1-2
size: .
V: TRBV29-1
length: 13
DNA: TGCAGCGCCCGCACCACAGTTAACTATGGCTACACCTTC
CDR3: CSARTTVNYGYTF

D: .
J: TRBJ2-5
size: .
V: TRBV9
length: 15
DNA: TGTGCCAGCAGCGTAGGGGCAGCGATCCAAGAGACCCAGTACTTC
CDR3: CASSVGAAIQETQYF

D: TRBD1
J: TRBJ1-2
size: once
V: TRBV7-3
length: 14
DNA: TGTGCCAGCAGCTCAGAACGCACAGGGGTCGGCTACACCTTC
CDR3: CASSSERTGVGYTF

D: .
J: TRBJ2-1
size: .
V: TRBV15
length: 13
DNA: TGTGCCACCAGCAGAGGACTCTACAATGAGCAGTTCTTC
CDR3: CATSRGLYNEQFF

D: .
J: TRBJ2-7
size: few
V: TRBV6-2/TRBV6-3
length: 13
DNA: TGTGCCAGCATTGAGACAGGTACCTACGAGCAGTACTTC
CDR3: CASIETGTYEQYF

D: TRBD1
J: TRBJ1-5
size: .
V: TRBV20-1
length: 17
DNA: TGCAGTGCTAGAGATGGTACCACTGCCAGGGGGAATCAGCCCCAGCATTTT
CDR3: CSARDGTTARGNQPQHF

D: TRBD1
J: TRBJ2-5
size: .
V: TRBV4-3
length: 15
DNA: TGCGCCAGCAGCAACAGATACAGGGGGCAGGAGACCCAGTACTTC
CDR3: CASSNRYRGQETQYF

D: TRBD1
J: TRBJ2-7
size: few
V: TRBV9
length: 16
DNA: TGTGCCAGCAGCCCTCAGTTGGGACAGGGGGCCTACGAGCAGTACTTC
CDR3: CASSPQLGQGAYEQYF

D: .
J: TRBJ1-4
size: .
V: TRBV5-1
length: 13
DNA: TGCGCCAGCAGCTTGAATCTTAATGAAAAACTGTTTTTT
CDR3: CASSLNLNEKLFF

D: .
J: TRBJ2-7
size: once
V: TRBV20-1
length: 14
DNA: TGCAGTGCCCTGCCACAGGCAGCCTCCTACGAGCAGTACTTC
CDR3: CSALPQAASYEQYF

D: TRBD1
J: TRBJ2-7
size: few
V: TRBV18
length: 13
DNA: TGTGCCAGCTCTAACAAAGACAGGGGGCCCCCATTCTTC
CDR3: CASSNKDRGPPFF

D: .
J: TRBJ2-7
size: .
V: TRBV7-2
length: 17
DNA: TGTGCCAGCAGCCCTAGAGGTCGGGGCGCAGGGTCCTACGAGCAGTACTTC
CDR3: CASSPRGRGAGSYEQYF

D: .
J: TRBJ2-1
size: few
V: TRBV9
length: 15
DNA: TGTGCCAGCAACGAGGGGGTAGGGAGGTCAAATGAGCAGTTCTTC
CDR3: CASNEGVGRSNEQFF

D: .
J: TRBJ2-3
size: .
V: TRBV5-1
length: 15
DNA: TGCGCCAGCACACGATCGGGGGAGAGTGTAGATACGCAGTATTTT
CDR3: CASTRSGESVDTQYF

D: .
J: TRBJ1-2
size: few
V: TRBV19
length: 13
DNA: TGTGCCAGTAGACTTACACCAAACTATGGCTACACCTTC
CDR3: CASRLTPNYGYTF